Following are 19 T cell receptor beta chains from one sample sequenced in a study of post-analysis software for immune sequencing data. General study points: TRBV5-6, TRBV5-1 and TRBV20-1 belonged to a set of a handful of TRBV segments that were more frequent in patients than controls.

No antigen has been assigned to these receptors. Carried by the TCR beta cDNA libraries were unique molecular identifiers. TCRdb reprocessed the PCR reads via MiXCR and lists one record per CDR3 protein. The table shows about 260,000 distinct CDR3 sequences, with 36% occurring only once. The sample was blood. The receptors shown here come from a girl between 10 and 17 years old with multiple sclerosis.

This clonotype appeared many times. Here the CDR3 DNA reads TGTGCCAGCAGCCTCGGACAGGGCGGCTATGGCTACACCTTC. Its protein product is CASSLGQGGYGYTF. The chain couples TRBV9 to TRBJ1-2; 8 nucleotides agree with TRBD1. The germline V gene encodes CDR1 SGDLS and CDR2 YYNGEE. The CDR3 is 14 residues long. The trim removed 4 bases at V and 4 bases at J, leaving 6 bases unmatched.

This sequence joins TRBV7-2 and TRBJ2-3, with D tentatively TRBD2 (5 bases). This CDR3 contains 13 residues. The V and J ends lost 8 bases and 6 bases respectively, with 15 bases between them. Germline CDR1 SGHTA, CDR2 FQGNSA. CDR3 residues: CASAKPLADTQYF. The CDR3 DNA reads as TGTGCCAGCGCTAAGCCTCTAGCCGATACGCAGTATTTT.

This clonotype was counted ten times or more. The V call is TRBV20-1, the J call TRBJ2-3, with 9 nucleotides matching TRBD2. CDR3 length: 17 amino acids. V lost 3 bases and J lost 2; bases outside the gene matches: 12. Germline CDR1 reads DFQATT; CDR2 reads SNEGSKA (reference sequence). The CDR3 sequence is CSASLALAGPYTDTQYF. The CDR3 nucleotides read TGCAGTGCTAGTCTAGCGCTAGCGGGACCCTACACAGATACGCAGTATTTT.

The rearrangement joins TRBV6-6 to TRBJ2-7; 10 nucleotides align to TRBD2. Germline CDR1 reads MNHNY; CDR2 reads SVGAGI (reference sequence). The CDR3 runs 15 residues. V was clipped by 0 bases and J by 2 bases; unmatched bases: 1. The CDR3 here is CASSYSGTSAYEQYF. The CDR3 nucleotides read TGTGCCAGCAGTTACTCCGGGACTAGCGCCTACGAGCAGTACTTC.

This clonotype was recorded once. The chain has TRBV12-1 and TRBJ2-7; the listed D gene, TRBD2, was not tested against the DNA. TRBV12-1 is a listed pseudogene. This CDR3 has 17 amino acids. CDR3 DNA sequence: TGTGCCAGCAGCTTTGGGCCGACTAGCGGGGGACCCTACGAGCAGTACTTC. It specifies CASSFGPTSGGPYEQYF.

This clonotype was picked up many times. The chain is built from TRBV14 and TRBJ1-2; TRBD1 matches 7 bases. The CDR3 totals 19 residues. Germline CDR1 reads SGHDN; CDR2 reads FVKESK. After removal of 1 base from V and 4 bases from J, the junction contained 18 bases not matched to a gene. CDR3 coding DNA: TGTGCCAGCAGCCAAGTTTCGGGGACAGCCCAATTCTTGGGCTATGGCTACACCTTC. Protein product: CASSQVSGTAQFLGYGYTF.

At least ten counts were recorded for this clonotype. The rearrangement links TRBV7-2 to TRBJ2-5; 10 nucleotides agree with TRBD1. Germline loops: CDR1 SGHTA, CDR2 FQGNSA. J lost 4 bases, V lost 5 bases, and 10 bases had no gene match. The length of the CDR3 is 16 residues. DNA of the CDR3: TGTGCCAGCAGCCCCCGGACAGGGGGTCTAAGAGAGACCCAGTACTTC. Its translation: CASSPRTGGLRETQYF.

The chain joins TRBV3-1 to TRBJ2-1; 9 bases align to TRBD2. The CDR3 contains 16 residues. Trimming removed 2 bases from V and 7 bases from J; junction bases left unmatched: 9. CDR1 LGHDT and CDR2 YNNKEL come from the germline V gene (reference sequence). CDR3 nucleotides: TGTGCCAGCAGCCAATCCCTAGCGGGGCCGTGGAATGAGCAGTTCTTC. This gives the protein CASSQSLAGPWNEQFF.

This clonotype was counted many times. The chain is built from TRBV9 and TRBJ1-2; D may be TRBD1 (5 bases). V gave up 4 bases and J gave up 2 bases, with 15 bases separating them. Germline V gene sequence: CDR1 SGDLS, CDR2 YYNGEE. The CDR3 totals 15 residues. CDR3 in DNA: TGTGCCAGCAGCATCTCGCCGGGACCGAACTATGGCTACACCTTC. The encoded protein is CASSISPGPNYGYTF. Full variable domain (missing parts from reference TRBV9 and TRBJ1-2): DSGVTQTPKHLITATGQRVTLRCSPRSGDLSVYWYQQSLDQGLQFLIQYYNGEERAKGNILERFSAQQFPDLHSELNLSSLELGDSALYFCASSISPGPNYGYTFGSGTRLTVV.

This clonotype was counted many times. The gene calls are TRBV10-2 and TRBJ1-5; the D is unclear. CDR3 size: 14 residues. Germline assignment: CDR1 WSHSY and CDR2 SAAADI. Trimming shortened V by 6 bases and J by 2 bases, and 11 bases separated the two germline ends. Here the CDR3 DNA reads TGCGCCAGCAGCCCCGCCCCGGGCAATCAGCCCCAGCATTTT. It codes for CASSPAPGNQPQHF.

This clonotype was observed many times. V and J are TRBV18 and TRBJ2-6, with 7 bases that match TRBD2. The V segment lost 6 bases and the J segment 2 bases; nucleotides outside the gene matches: 7. This CDR3 contains 16 residues. CDR1 is KGHSH and CDR2 is LQKENI in the germline V gene. CDR3 residues: CASSPGGTPGANVLTF. Here the CDR3 DNA reads TGTGCCAGCTCCCCCGGGGGGACCCCTGGGGCCAACGTCCTGACTTTC.

This clonotype was recorded a few times. This sequence may be a read error, since a much larger clone differs from it by one base. This sequence joins TRBV4-2 and TRBJ2-1, with TRBD2 identical over 7 bases. The end of the DNA is better explained by TRBJ2-7, so the J call may be wrong. Looked up from germline, CDR1 is LGHNA and CDR2 is YNFKEQ. CDR3 length equals 16 residues. CDR3 sequence: CASSQEAGVSYNEQYF. The CDR3 DNA follows: TGTGCCAGCAGCCAAGAGGCGGGAGTCTCCTACAATGAGCAGTACTTC.

This clonotype occurred a few times. The chain couples TRBV10-3 to TRBJ2-3; D uncertain. Germline V gene sequence: CDR1 ENHRY, CDR2 SYGVKD. The CDR3 sequence is 11 residues long. Trimming pared 2 bases from V and 5 bases from J, leaving 2 bases between. The CDR3 bases are TGTGCCATCAGTGAGAAAGATACGCAGTATTTT. Its protein product is CAISEKDTQYF.

This clonotype was detected ten times or more. The chain links TRBV20-1 to TRBJ2-5; 7 bases map to TRBD2. Germline values: CDR1 DFQATT, CDR2 SNEGSKA (reference sequence). The CDR3 is made up of 12 amino acids. V shed 6 bases and J 4 bases; nucleotides not matched to a gene: 5. The CDR3: CSARWGGETQYF. CDR3 nucleotide sequence: TGCAGTGCGCGGTGGGGGGGAGAGACCCAGTACTTC.

The chain is built from TRBV12-3 or TRBV12-4 and TRBJ2-1; tentatively, D is TRBD2 (6 bases). The CDR3 has 15 amino acids. The ends were cut back, 5 bases at V and 4 bases at J, with 15 bases in the middle. CDR3 DNA sequence: TGTGCCAGCAGTGCAGGGACTCAACCTTACAATGAGCAGTTCTTC. It translates to CASSAGTQPYNEQFF.

The rearrangement uses TRBV5-6 and TRBJ2-3, with D unresolved. Trimming left V 0 bases short and J 7 bases short, with 9 bases between. The CDR3 totals 13 residues. Looked up from germline, CDR1 is SGHDT and CDR2 is YYEEEE. CDR3 nucleotides: TGTGCCAGCAGCTTGGGTGGGTGGAATACGCAGTATTTT. This gives the protein CASSLGGWNTQYF.

This clonotype was observed at least ten times. The chain uses TRBV10-3 and TRBJ1-4; D might be TRBD1 (5 bases). Trimming took off 10 bases at V and 12 bases at J, with 15 bases between the two ends. This CDR3 is built from 11 residues. The germline V gene has CDR1 ENHRY and CDR2 SYGVKD. The CDR3, as DNA: TGTGCCACCACAAACCGGGGGGAACTGTTTTTT. It is translated as CATTNRGELFF.

This clonotype has a count of ten or more. This chain joins TRBV7-2 and TRBJ2-3; 8 bases line up with TRBD2. There are 14 residues in the CDR3. Per germline, CDR1 SGHTA and CDR2 FQGNSA. The ends lost 3 bases at V and 5 bases at J; junction bases unmatched: 4. CDR3 loop: CASSFGAGVDTQYF. The DNA for the CDR3 is TGTGCCAGCAGCTTTGGAGCGGGAGTAGATACGCAGTATTTT.

This clonotype was seen at least ten times. V is TRBV11-2 and J is TRBJ2-7; D is perhaps TRBD2 (6 bases). This CDR3 spans 15 amino acids. Germline CDR1 reads SGHAT; CDR2 reads FQNNGV. V was shortened by 10 bases and J by 0 bases, with 19 bases between the two germline ends. In DNA form, the CDR3 reads TGTGCCAACGTTCAGAGCGGGTCCCGCTCCTACGAGCAGTACTTC. It is translated as CANVQSGSRSYEQYF. Complete variable domain (other parts from reference TRBV11-2 and TRBJ2-7): EAGVAQSPRYKIIEKRQSVAFWCNPISGHATLYWYQQILGQGPKLLIQFQNNGVVDDSQLPKDRFSAERLKGVDSTLKIQPAKLEDSAVYLCANVQSGSRSYEQYFGPGTRLTVT.